The TCR beta chain described here comes from a study of breast tumors, draining lymph nodes, adjacent tissues. This clonotype was detected many times. Its antigen is unidentified. TCRdb reprocessed the multiplex PCR reads with MiXCR, giving one entry per CDR3 protein. The sample consists of some 120,000 distinct CDR3 sequences, 15% to 20% of them appearing once. Axillary draining lymph nodes of breast cancer patients supplied the node samples. CDR3 length: 15 residues. In germline, CDR1 is SGHAT, CDR2 FQNNGV. V gave up 7 bases and J gave up 8 bases; unmatched junction bases: 8. Findings and limits, study-wide: Tumor TCR diversity was below lymph nodes but above nontumor tissue. Tumor T cell lymph node origin was a supported hypothesis, not proven.

The sequence came from a female donor with breast cancer. Some clones in this sample may be carry-over from other donors' samples. The chain carries TRBV11-2 and TRBJ2-3, with 14 bases fitting TRBD2. Sequenced sample: axillary lymph node tissue. CDR3 loop: CASKPGLAGEGTQYF. CDR3 DNA: TGTGCCAGCAAACCGGGACTAGCGGGAGAAGGTACGCAGTATTTT.